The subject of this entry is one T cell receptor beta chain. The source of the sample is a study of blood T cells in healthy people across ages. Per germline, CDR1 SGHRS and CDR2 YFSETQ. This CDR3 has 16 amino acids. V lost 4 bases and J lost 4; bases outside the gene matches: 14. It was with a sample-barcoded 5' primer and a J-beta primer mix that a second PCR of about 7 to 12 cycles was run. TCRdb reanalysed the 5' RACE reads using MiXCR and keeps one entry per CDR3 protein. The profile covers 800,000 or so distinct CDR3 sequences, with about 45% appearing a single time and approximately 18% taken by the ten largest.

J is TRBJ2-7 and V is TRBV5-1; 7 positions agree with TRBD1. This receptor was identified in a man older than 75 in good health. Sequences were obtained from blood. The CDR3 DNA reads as TGCGCCAGCAGCGTTACCGGGACAGTAAGTAATTACGAGCAGTACTTC. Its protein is CASSVTGTVSNYEQYF.